This paragraph reports one T cell receptor (beta chain). This clonotype was found a few times. Its binding antigen is unknown. Base qualities were left out, and no much larger clone turns up one base away. This entry belongs to a study of T-cell memory formation after mild COVID-19 (dated by TCRdb to 2020 to 2022). For the study in its entirety: TCR sequence clusters from the two donors were largely donor specific. The cohort comprised two young, previously healthy adult volunteers, one female and one male. In two donors, T-cell clones that expanded and contracted after mild COVID-19 were followed by sequencing TCRalpha and TCRbeta repertoires longitudinally. Results the study describes overall, beyond this receptor: Balanced CD4/CD8 phenotypes were observed for clones contracting from day 15 to 85, whereas a bias towards CD4+ was observed for a second wave of clones expanding from day 15 to 37. Some responding clones were detected in pre-infection memory, suggesting pre-existing cross-reactive memory T cells joined the SARS-CoV-2 response. Contracting CD4+ clones turned up mainly in the CM and EM memory subsets, whereas EMRA was where CD8+ clones were enriched. Only a couple of mild cases were covered in the study, and larger cohorts including severe cases with pre-infection samples were considered necessary. Whether the second-wave clones peaking on day 37 were SARS-CoV-2 specific was not confirmed.

Sequencing relied on an Illumina NovaSeq 6000. TCRalpha and TCRbeta cDNA libraries were constructed by 5'RACE with constant-segment primers, with sample barcodes and unique molecular identifiers being introduced. RNA was extracted from every sample with Trizol reagent. Libraries were amplified in two PCR steps, with a second sample barcode and Illumina TruSeq adapters added in the second step. Sequencing of libraries was performed on an Illumina NovaSeq with 2 x 150 bp paired-end reads. The source study handled its data this way. Reads were demultiplexed and collapsed into UMI-guided consensus sequences with migec v1.2.7. With mixcr v2.1.11, UMI consensuses were aligned to TRA and TRB V and J templates and assembled into clonotypes. A clonotype was counted as expanded or contracted only if both edgeR and NoisET called the change significant, with noise models trained on biological replicates. For edgeR calls, the cutoffs were a false discovery rate-adjusted p below 0.01 and a log2 fold-change threshold of 1. PCA with hierarchical clustering of max-normalized trajectories of the 1000 most abundant clonotypes was used as exploratory dynamics analysis. Separately sequenced CD4+ and CD8+ repertoires were used to assign the CD4 or CD8 phenotype of responding clones. TCRdb cleaned the public reads at Q25 with fastp, built clones with MiXCR and kept in-frame beta chains. Rows matching on CDR3 protein sequence are summarized as one entry with the most common DNA and genes. TCRdb's processing, not the authors' own work, is the source of the V and J calls. The sample table records 300,000 to 350,000 distinct CDR3 sequences; about an eighth of these occur just once. Together, the top ten hold about 21% of the sample.

Ficoll-Paque density gradient centrifugation was used to isolate PBMCs. Trimming removed 5 bases from V and 2 bases from J; the gene matches leave 4 bases unexplained. The CDR3 runs 14 amino acids, cysteine and phenylalanine included. Of the read, only the CDR3 DNA is kept; its 42 bases are in frame from base 1. Via the germline V gene, CDR1 is SGHVS and CDR2 FQNEAQ. The TCR comes from a man between 18 and 35 years old who had mild COVID-19 (a few samples of this study predate the infection). The sample titles of this study are shuffled in the database, so cell type and time point are left out; the donor was told from shared clones. Rearrangement joined TRBV7-8 to TRBJ2-5, and 8 junctional nucleotides match TRBD1. Source material: PBMCs or a T cell subset sorted from them (not recorded which). The DNA sequence follows: TGTGCCAGCAGCCGGACAGGGCTGCAAGAGACCCAGTACTTC. It encodes CASSRTGLQETQYF. With the rest looked up from the reference TRBV7-8 and TRBJ2-5 genes rather than sequenced, the full variable domain is GAGVSQSPRYKVAKRGQDVALRCDPISGHVSLFWYQQALGQGPEFLTYFQNEAQLDKSGLPSDRFFAERPEGSVSTLKIQRTQQEDSAVYLCASSRTGLQETQYFGPGTRLLVL.